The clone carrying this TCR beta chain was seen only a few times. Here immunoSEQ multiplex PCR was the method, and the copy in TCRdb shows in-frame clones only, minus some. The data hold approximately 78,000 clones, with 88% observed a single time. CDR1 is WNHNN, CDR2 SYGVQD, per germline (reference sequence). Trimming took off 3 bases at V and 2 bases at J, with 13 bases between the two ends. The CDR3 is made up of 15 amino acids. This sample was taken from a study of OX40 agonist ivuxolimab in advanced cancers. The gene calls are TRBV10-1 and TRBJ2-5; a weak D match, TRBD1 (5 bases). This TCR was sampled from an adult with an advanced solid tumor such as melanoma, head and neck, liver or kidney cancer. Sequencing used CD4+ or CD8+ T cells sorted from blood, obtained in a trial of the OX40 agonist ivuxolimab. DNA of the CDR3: TGCGCCAGCAGTGACCGAGACAGAAATCAAGAGACCCAGTACTTC. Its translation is CASSDRDRNQETQYF.